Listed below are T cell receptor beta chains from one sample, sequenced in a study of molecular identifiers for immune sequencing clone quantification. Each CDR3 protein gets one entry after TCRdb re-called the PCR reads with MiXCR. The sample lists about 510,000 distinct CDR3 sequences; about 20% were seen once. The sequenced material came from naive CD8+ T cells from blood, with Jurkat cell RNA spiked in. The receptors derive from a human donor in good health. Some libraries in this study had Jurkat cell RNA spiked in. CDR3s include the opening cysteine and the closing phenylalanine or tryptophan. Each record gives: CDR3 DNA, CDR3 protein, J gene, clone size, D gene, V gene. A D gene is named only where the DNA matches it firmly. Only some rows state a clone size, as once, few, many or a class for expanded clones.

CDR3 DNA: TGCGCCAGCAGCTTGGTTATACAGATTGGTGGGGGGATGAACACTGAAGCTTTCTTT
CDR3 protein: CASSLVIQIGGGMNTEAFF
J gene: TRBJ1-1
clone size: .
D gene: .
V gene: TRBV5-1

CDR3 DNA: TGCGCCAGCAGGGAGGGACCGGACGACGAAAAACTGTTTTTT
CDR3 protein: CASREGPDDEKLFF
J gene: TRBJ1-4
clone size: many
D gene: .
V gene: TRBV5-1

CDR3 DNA: TGTGCCAGCAGCTTAGGACAGAGATACAATGAGCAGTTCTTC
CDR3 protein: CASSLGQRYNEQFF
J gene: TRBJ2-1
clone size: .
D gene: .
V gene: TRBV5-6

CDR3 DNA: TGTGCCACCAGCAGAGATCGGGCTAGCGGGAGGGTCGGGGAGCTGTTTTTT
CDR3 protein: CATSRDRASGRVGELFF
J gene: TRBJ2-2
clone size: .
D gene: TRBD2
V gene: TRBV15

CDR3 DNA: TGTGCCAGTAGTATCGGGGGGACTGCCTACGAGCAGTACTTC
CDR3 protein: CASSIGGTAYEQYF
J gene: TRBJ2-7
clone size: many
D gene: TRBD2
V gene: TRBV19

CDR3 DNA: TGCAGCGTTGTTGGGGACCCTCCCCATGGCTACACCTTC
CDR3 protein: CSVVGDPPHGYTF
J gene: TRBJ1-2
clone size: many
D gene: .
V gene: TRBV29-1

CDR3 DNA: TGCGCCAGCAGCCAACTTGGTGGGGTACAGGGGACCTACGAGCAGTACTTC
CDR3 protein: CASSQLGGVQGTYEQYF
J gene: TRBJ2-7
clone size: few
D gene: TRBD1
V gene: TRBV4-3

CDR3 DNA: TGTGCCAGCAGCCCCGGGACGACGAACACCGGGGAGCTGTTTTTT
CDR3 protein: CASSPGTTNTGELFF
J gene: TRBJ2-2
clone size: many
D gene: .
V gene: TRBV7-6

CDR3 DNA: TGCAGTGCTAGAGACTCTTCCGGGACATCGGGAGAGACCCAGTACTTC
CDR3 protein: CSARDSSGTSGETQYF
J gene: TRBJ2-5
clone size: .
D gene: .
V gene: TRBV20-1

CDR3 DNA: TGCAGTGCTCCTACGCCCACAGGGTCTCGGTCTGAAGCTTTCTTT
CDR3 protein: CSAPTPTGSRSEAFF
J gene: TRBJ1-1
clone size: few
D gene: .
V gene: TRBV20-1

CDR3 DNA: TGTGCCAGCAGCTTCGCACAGAGGCACCAAGAGACCCAGTACTTC
CDR3 protein: CASSFAQRHQETQYF
J gene: TRBJ2-5
clone size: .
D gene: .
V gene: TRBV5-6

CDR3 DNA: TGTGCCAGCACGAGATCAGGAGGGACCTATCCCTCCTACGAGCAGTACTTC
CDR3 protein: CASTRSGGTYPSYEQYF
J gene: TRBJ2-7
clone size: few
D gene: .
V gene: TRBV27

CDR3 DNA: TGCGCCAGCAGCCAAGATCTAAGGACGGAAGGTTATAGCAATCAGCCCCAGCATTTT
CDR3 protein: CASSQDLRTEGYSNQPQHF
J gene: TRBJ1-5
clone size: .
D gene: .
V gene: TRBV4-3

CDR3 DNA: TGTGCCAGCAGCCCAATCGGAGCGTCAGAGACCCAGTACTTC
CDR3 protein: CASSPIGASETQYF
J gene: TRBJ2-5
clone size: many
D gene: .
V gene: TRBV13

CDR3 DNA: TGTGCCAGCAGTTTAAACCAGGGTTGGACGCAGTATTTT
CDR3 protein: CASSLNQGWTQYF
J gene: TRBJ2-3
clone size: few
D gene: .
V gene: TRBV27

CDR3 DNA: TGTGCCAGCAGCGTAACAGCCAACGCTGAAGCTTTCTTT
CDR3 protein: CASSVTANAEAFF
J gene: TRBJ1-1
clone size: .
D gene: .
V gene: TRBV9

CDR3 DNA: TGTGCCAGCAGCCCTCGGCGAGGGAAAGGCGGGGACGAGCAGTACTTC
CDR3 protein: CASSPRRGKGGDEQYF
J gene: TRBJ2-7
clone size: many
D gene: .
V gene: TRBV7-9

CDR3 DNA: TGTGCCAGCAGTTCTCTCGCAGGGGCTTATGGCTACACCTTC
CDR3 protein: CASSSLAGAYGYTF
J gene: TRBJ1-2
clone size: .
D gene: .
V gene: TRBV28

CDR3 DNA: TGTGCCAGCAGCACAGAACCCTACGAGCAGTACTTC
CDR3 protein: CASSTEPYEQYF
J gene: TRBJ2-7
clone size: many
D gene: .
V gene: TRBV7-6

CDR3 DNA: TGTGCCAGCAGCTTACTACGGGGGGGGTACAATGAGCAGTTCTTC
CDR3 protein: CASSLLRGGYNEQFF
J gene: TRBJ2-1
clone size: .
D gene: TRBD2
V gene: TRBV7-9

CDR3 DNA: TGTGCCAGCAGTCCGAGGGTGGGGACAGGGCCCTCTTTGAGCACTGAAGCTTTCTTT
CDR3 protein: CASSPRVGTGPSLSTEAFF
J gene: TRBJ1-1
clone size: .
D gene: TRBD1
V gene: TRBV7-9

CDR3 DNA: TGTGCCATTGGACAGGGGTCGGGGGTTTTCTTT
CDR3 protein: CAIGQGSGVFF
J gene: TRBJ1-1
clone size: .
D gene: TRBD1
V gene: TRBV10-3

CDR3 DNA: TGTGCCAGCAGGGCCGGGACAGGGGAAGGGACAGATACGCAGTATTTT
CDR3 protein: CASRAGTGEGTDTQYF
J gene: TRBJ2-3
clone size: .
D gene: TRBD1
V gene: TRBV12-3/TRBV12-4

CDR3 DNA: TGTGCCAGCAGTGAAATTACCGAGGTGGAGACCCAGCACTTC
CDR3 protein: CASSEITEVETQHF
J gene: TRBJ2-5
clone size: .
D gene: .
V gene: TRBV6-1

CDR3 DNA: TGTGCCAGTAGTGCCCGCCGGGGACTTATCTACAATGAGCAGTTCTTC
CDR3 protein: CASSARRGLIYNEQFF
J gene: TRBJ2-1
clone size: many
D gene: .
V gene: TRBV19

CDR3 DNA: TGTGCCAGCAGCACTCGACAGGGGAGAGAGACCCAGTACTTC
CDR3 protein: CASSTRQGRETQYF
J gene: TRBJ2-5
clone size: .
D gene: TRBD1
V gene: TRBV13

CDR3 DNA: TGTGCCAGCAGCTTATGGGCTCAGCCCCAGCATTTT
CDR3 protein: CASSLWAQPQHF
J gene: TRBJ1-5
clone size: few
D gene: .
V gene: TRBV7-2

CDR3 DNA: TGTGCCAGCAGCCCGACAGGGACTAGCAGATTAAGGGAGCAGTACTTC
CDR3 protein: CASSPTGTSRLREQYF
J gene: TRBJ2-7
clone size: many
D gene: TRBD2
V gene: TRBV9

CDR3 DNA: TGTGCCAGCAGCTCTGGGGGCAGCGAGCAGTACTTC
CDR3 protein: CASSSGGSEQYF
J gene: TRBJ2-7
clone size: .
D gene: .
V gene: TRBV9

CDR3 DNA: TGCGCCAGCAGCCAAGACAGAATCTCCTACAATGAGCAGTTCTTC
CDR3 protein: CASSQDRISYNEQFF
J gene: TRBJ2-1
clone size: .
D gene: .
V gene: TRBV4-3

CDR3 DNA: TGTGCCAGCAGCTTGGAAGGGGCCCGGGCAACTAATGAAAAACTGTTTTTT
CDR3 protein: CASSLEGARATNEKLFF
J gene: TRBJ1-4
clone size: .
D gene: .
V gene: TRBV5-3

CDR3 DNA: TGTGCCAGCAGCTTGGTGGGGGGGCGAGGACCCTACGAGCAGTACTTC
CDR3 protein: CASSLVGGRGPYEQYF
J gene: TRBJ2-7
clone size: .
D gene: .
V gene: TRBV5-6

CDR3 DNA: TGTGCCAGCAGTTACTCGCCATCGGGTCCTCTAACCAAAAACATTCAGTACTTC
CDR3 protein: CASSYSPSGPLTKNIQYF
J gene: TRBJ2-4
clone size: few
D gene: .
V gene: TRBV6-2/TRBV6-3

CDR3 DNA: TGTGCCAGCAGTTCTAGCGGCGGGAGGGCCCTCGCCGGGGAGCTGTTTTTT
CDR3 protein: CASSSSGGRALAGELFF
J gene: TRBJ2-2
clone size: few
D gene: TRBD2
V gene: TRBV27

CDR3 DNA: TGTGCCAGCAGCCCTCTACGGGACAGTCTAACATTC
CDR3 protein: CASSPLRDSLTF
J gene: TRBJ2-7
clone size: .
D gene: TRBD1
V gene: TRBV7-9

CDR3 DNA: TGTGCCAGCAGCTTGCAACTCAGGGGTGCGCATTCACCCCTCCACTTT
CDR3 protein: CASSLQLRGAHSPLHF
J gene: TRBJ1-6
clone size: few
D gene: .
V gene: TRBV5-6

CDR3 DNA: TGCGCCAGCAGCCAAGATTGGGATCAGCCCCAGCATTTT
CDR3 protein: CASSQDWDQPQHF
J gene: TRBJ1-5
clone size: few
D gene: .
V gene: TRBV4-1

CDR3 DNA: TGCGCCAGCAGCCCTACCCGGATGGCCGTGAACACTGAAGCTTTCTTT
CDR3 protein: CASSPTRMAVNTEAFF
J gene: TRBJ1-1
clone size: many
D gene: .
V gene: TRBV4-3

CDR3 DNA: TGTGCCTGGAGTGGCCAGCAGATGTACGAGCAGTACTTC
CDR3 protein: CAWSGQQMYEQYF
J gene: TRBJ2-7
clone size: many
D gene: .
V gene: TRBV30

CDR3 DNA: TGTGCCAGCAGTGCGTTAACCGGGGGGCAGAATGAGCAGTTCTTC
CDR3 protein: CASSALTGGQNEQFF
J gene: TRBJ2-1
clone size: .
D gene: .
V gene: TRBV2

CDR3 DNA: TGTGCCAGCATGCAAGGGGGACTAGCGGGACTCCAAGAGACCCAGTACTTC
CDR3 protein: CASMQGGLAGLQETQYF
J gene: TRBJ2-5
clone size: few
D gene: TRBD2
V gene: TRBV11-2